This T cell receptor (beta chain) was identified during a study of T cell clonotyping in hematopoietic cell transplantation. The data were produced by immunoSEQ multiplex PCR, yet TCRdb's version contains in-frame clones alone and is incomplete. The sample consists of 4,200 or so clones, roughly 72% of them appearing once. Concerning this clone: Its antigen is not identified.

Study results and limitations: No sorting was done, leaving CD4 and CD8 contributions mixed. Pathologically expanded recipient clonotypes increased progressively from day 30 to day 180 as diversity fell.

The sequencing here drew on peripheral blood mononuclear cells, taken 100 days after allogeneic stem cell transplant. This sequence originates from a male patient in his fifties or sixties who had an allogeneic stem cell transplant from an unrelated donor, so the T cells may come from the graft donor. Some clones in this sample may be carry-over from other donors' samples.

The CDR3 loop is CASSINRDNYGYTF. In DNA, the CDR3 is TGTGCCAGCAGTATAAACAGGGATAACTATGGCTACACCTTC. The rearrangement joins TRBV6-1 to TRBJ1-2; a possible D gene is TRBD1 (6 bases). With 5 bases removed from V and 1 base from J, the gap between germline ends came to 11 bases. In germline, CDR1 is MNHNS, CDR2 SASEGT. CDR3 length: 14 amino acids.